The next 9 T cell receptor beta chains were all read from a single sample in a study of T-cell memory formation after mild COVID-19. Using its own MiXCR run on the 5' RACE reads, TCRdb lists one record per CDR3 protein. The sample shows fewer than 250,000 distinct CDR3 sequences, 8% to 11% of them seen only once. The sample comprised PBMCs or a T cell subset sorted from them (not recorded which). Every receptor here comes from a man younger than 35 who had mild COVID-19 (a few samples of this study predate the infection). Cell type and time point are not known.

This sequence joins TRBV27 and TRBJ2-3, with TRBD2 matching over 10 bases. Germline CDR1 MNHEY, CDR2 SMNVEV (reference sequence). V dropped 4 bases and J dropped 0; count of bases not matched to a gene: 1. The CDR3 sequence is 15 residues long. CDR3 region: CASSWTSGSTDTQYF. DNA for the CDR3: TGTGCCAGCAGTTGGACTAGCGGCAGCACAGATACGCAGTATTTT.

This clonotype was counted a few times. CDR3 residues: CASSLGAQYTEAFF. The CDR3 DNA follows: TGTGCCAGCAGCTTAGGGGCCCAGTACACTGAAGCTTTCTTT. This chain links TRBV7-3 with TRBJ1-1, with a tentative D call TRBD1 (5 bases). The CDR3 has 14 residues. V lost 2 bases, J lost 3 bases, and 10 bases lay in between. Germline loops: CDR1 SGHTA, CDR2 FQGTGA.

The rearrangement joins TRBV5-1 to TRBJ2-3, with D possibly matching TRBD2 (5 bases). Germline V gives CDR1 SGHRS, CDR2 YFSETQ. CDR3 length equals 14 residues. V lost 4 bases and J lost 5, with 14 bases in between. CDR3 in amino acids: CASSQDWVQDTQYF. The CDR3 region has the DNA TGCGCCAGCAGCCAGGACTGGGTACAAGATACGCAGTATTTT.

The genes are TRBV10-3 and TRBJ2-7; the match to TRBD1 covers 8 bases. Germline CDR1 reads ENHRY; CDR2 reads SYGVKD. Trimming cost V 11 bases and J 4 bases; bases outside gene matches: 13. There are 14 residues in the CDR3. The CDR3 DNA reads TGTGCCGTGGATCAGGGGGCGAAATCTTACGAGCAGTACTTC. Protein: CAVDQGAKSYEQYF.

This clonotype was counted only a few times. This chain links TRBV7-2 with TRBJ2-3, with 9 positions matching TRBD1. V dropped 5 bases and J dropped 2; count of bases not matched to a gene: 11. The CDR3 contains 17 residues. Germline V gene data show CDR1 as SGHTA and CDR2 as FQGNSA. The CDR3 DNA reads TGTGCCAGCAGCCCCAGGAGGGGACAGGGTGACACAGATACGCAGTATTTT. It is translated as CASSPRRGQGDTDTQYF.

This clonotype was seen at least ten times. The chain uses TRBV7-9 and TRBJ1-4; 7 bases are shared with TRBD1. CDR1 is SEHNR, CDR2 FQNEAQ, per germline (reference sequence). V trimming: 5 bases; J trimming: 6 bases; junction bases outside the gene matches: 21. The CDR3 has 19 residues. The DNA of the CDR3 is TGTGCCAGCAGCCGTCGACAGGGTGGCCGCATTCCTGGAGATGAAAAACTGTTTTTT. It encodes CASSRRQGGRIPGDEKLFF.

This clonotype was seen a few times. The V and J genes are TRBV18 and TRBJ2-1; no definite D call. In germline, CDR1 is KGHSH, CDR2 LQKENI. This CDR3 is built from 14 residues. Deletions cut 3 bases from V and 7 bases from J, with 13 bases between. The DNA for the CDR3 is TGTGCCAGCTCACCGACTCAGTATCCGAATGAGCAGTTCTTC. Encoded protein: CASSPTQYPNEQFF. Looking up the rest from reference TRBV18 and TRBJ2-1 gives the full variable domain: NAGVMQNPRHLVRRRGQEARLRCSPMKGHSHVYWYRQLPEEGLKFMVYLQKENIIDESGMPKERFSAEFPKEGPSILRIQQVVRGDSAAYFCASSPTQYPNEQFFGPGTRLTVL.

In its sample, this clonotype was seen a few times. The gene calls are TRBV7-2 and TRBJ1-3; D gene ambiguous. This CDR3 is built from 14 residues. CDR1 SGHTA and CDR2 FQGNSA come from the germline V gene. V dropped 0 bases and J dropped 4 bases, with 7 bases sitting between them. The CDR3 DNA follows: TGTGCCAGCAGCTTAGCCCCCGGAGGAAACACCATATATTTT. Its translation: CASSLAPGGNTIYF.

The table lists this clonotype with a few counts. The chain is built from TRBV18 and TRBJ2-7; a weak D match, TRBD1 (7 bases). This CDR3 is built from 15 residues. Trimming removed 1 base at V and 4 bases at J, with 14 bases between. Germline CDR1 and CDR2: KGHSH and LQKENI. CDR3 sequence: CASSPQNRGLYEQYV. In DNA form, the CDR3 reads TGTGCCAGCTCACCACAGAACAGGGGACTTTACGAGCAGTACGTC.